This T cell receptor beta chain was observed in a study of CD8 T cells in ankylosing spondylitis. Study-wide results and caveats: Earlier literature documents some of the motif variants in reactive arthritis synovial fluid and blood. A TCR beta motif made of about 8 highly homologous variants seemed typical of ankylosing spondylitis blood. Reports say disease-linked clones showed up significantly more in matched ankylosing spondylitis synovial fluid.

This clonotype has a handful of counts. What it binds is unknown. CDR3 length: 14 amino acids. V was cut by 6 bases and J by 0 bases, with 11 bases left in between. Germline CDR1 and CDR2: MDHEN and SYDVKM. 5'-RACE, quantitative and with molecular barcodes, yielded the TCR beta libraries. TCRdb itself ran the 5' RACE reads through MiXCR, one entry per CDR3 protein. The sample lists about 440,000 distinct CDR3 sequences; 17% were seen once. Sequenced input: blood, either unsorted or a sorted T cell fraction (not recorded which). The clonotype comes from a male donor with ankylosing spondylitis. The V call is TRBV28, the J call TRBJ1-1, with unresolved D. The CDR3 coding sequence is TGTGCCAGCAGAGCTATACCGCTGAACACTGAAGCTTTCTTT. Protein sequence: CASRAIPLNTEAFF.